This TCR beta chain comes out of a study of T cell changes during pregnancy in multiple sclerosis. Germline trimming cut 7 bases from V and 4 bases from J; bases unmatched to any gene: 6. The germline gives CDR1 SEHNR, CDR2 FQNEAQ (reference sequence). This CDR3 comprises 15 residues. This clone was recorded once. The repertoire was sequenced with immunoSEQ multiplex PCR; TCRdb's copy has only in-frame clones and lacks some. The table shows about 40,000 clones, with roughly nine tenths occurring only once. The receptor comes from a female donor with multiple sclerosis, enrolled in a pregnancy study. The J gene is TRBJ2-3, the V gene TRBV7-9, with 12 bases matching TRBD2. Sequencing used CD4+ T cells from peripheral blood mononuclear cells, obtained in the first trimester of pregnancy. The chain's CDR3 is CASTGLAGPPDTQYF. The CDR3 nucleotides read TGTGCCAGCACCGGACTAGCGGGGCCCCCAGATACGCAGTATTTT.